What follows is one T cell receptor (beta chain) and its context. The same CDR3 also results from other DNA sequences found in this sample. This entry belongs to a study of blood T cell repertoires in COVID-19. CDR3 length: 14 residues. V dropped 1 base and J dropped 2 bases, with 9 bases sitting between them. Germline V gene data show CDR1 as SGHTA and CDR2 as FQGNSA. Using immunoSEQ multiplex PCR, the repertoire was profiled, and TCRdb retains in-frame clones only, with some absent. The sample records over 350,000 clones, around nine tenths being singletons. The sample consisted of PBMCs or T cells enriched from blood (not recorded which). This rearrangement joins TRBV7-2 to TRBJ2-7, with D maybe TRBD2 (5 bases). This receptor was obtained from a woman aged 18-29 years who had recovered from COVID-19. CDR3 sequence: CASSLGTGTYEQYF. Written as DNA, the CDR3 is TGTGCCAGCAGCTTAGGGACGGGAACCTACGAGCAGTACTTC.